This paragraph reports one T cell receptor beta chain. Its antigen is unknown. Qualities for individual bases were not recorded, and no much larger clone is one base off. The CDR3, from cysteine to phenylalanine, totals 15 residues. The DNA shown is the 45-base CDR3, in frame from base 1. Relative to germline, V is 4 bases shorter and J is 4 bases shorter, with 20 bases between their ends. The germline V gene (reference sequence) gives CDR1 as DFQATT and CDR2 as SNEGSKA. This record belongs to a study of CD8 T cells in Susac syndrome (dated by TCRdb to the late 2010s). Notes on the research overall: Whether CD8+ T cell activation and differentiation in Susac syndrome was antigen driven was tested using repertoire sequencing. The study compared CD8+ T cell repertoire clonality among 12 healthy donors, about 14 Susac syndrome patients and roughly 16 multiple sclerosis patients.

Study-level results and caveats: The number of individuals in the TCR sequencing and HLA analysis was recognized as being relatively small.

RNA was extracted using the RNeasy kit, and about 0.45 to 1 ug of the RNA was reverse transcribed with random hexamers. TCR beta CDR3 regions were amplified with the immunoSEQ multiplex PCR assay covering 54 Vbeta and 13 Jbeta segments. PCR amplification bias was corrected using a synthetic template baseline for primer optimization and computational correction. On the authors' methods: Reads were assigned to V, D and J genes according to IMGT and analyzed in immunoSEQ Analyzer, with only productive sequences retained. Clonality was computed as one minus Shannon entropy normalized by log2 of the number of productive unique sequences. For each patient and control, public and private clones were evaluated among the 100 most prevalent clones. Clones were defined as Susac-specific when absent from the healthy and MS cohorts, from approximately 970 published viral clones and from other ImmuneACCESS disease sequences. TCRdb trimmed the raw reads at Q25, called clones with MiXCR and kept productive beta chains. Each entry is one CDR3 protein sequence, shown with its most common DNA and genes. The V and J calls, along with clone size, are taken from TCRdb and not from the paper's own processing. The sample profile shows hundreds of thousands of distinct CDR3 sequences; about 82% of them were found once. Clones ranked in the top ten supply roughly 0.22% of the sample.

Peripheral blood CD8+ and CD4+ T cells from healthy donors, Susac syndrome patients and multiple sclerosis patients were profiled using high-throughput TCR beta sequencing. The multiple sclerosis controls were treatment-naive patients whose relapsing-remitting disease, either stable or active, fulfilled the revised McDonald criteria. CD8+ TEMRA cells were enriched by FACS, while bulk CD8+ and CD4+ T cells were purified by magnetic negative isolation. Blood was collected in EDTA tubes and processed within 24 hours, with PBMCs isolated through density gradient centrifugation. PBMCs intended for TCR sequencing were cryopreserved in liquid nitrogen and thawed later in a water bath at 37 degrees C. The sorted or isolated CD4+, CD8+ and CD8+ TEMRA cells had a purity of 90% or higher.

The clonotype originates from a human donor with multiple sclerosis. The sequencing input was CD8+ T cells from PBMCs. The chain is made from TRBV20-1 and TRBJ2-7; the D gene is perhaps TRBD1, on 6 matching bases. The DNA reads as follows: TGCAGTGCTATTGAGACAGGAAGAATTCTTTACGAGCAGTACTTC. Translation gives CSAIETGRILYEQYF.